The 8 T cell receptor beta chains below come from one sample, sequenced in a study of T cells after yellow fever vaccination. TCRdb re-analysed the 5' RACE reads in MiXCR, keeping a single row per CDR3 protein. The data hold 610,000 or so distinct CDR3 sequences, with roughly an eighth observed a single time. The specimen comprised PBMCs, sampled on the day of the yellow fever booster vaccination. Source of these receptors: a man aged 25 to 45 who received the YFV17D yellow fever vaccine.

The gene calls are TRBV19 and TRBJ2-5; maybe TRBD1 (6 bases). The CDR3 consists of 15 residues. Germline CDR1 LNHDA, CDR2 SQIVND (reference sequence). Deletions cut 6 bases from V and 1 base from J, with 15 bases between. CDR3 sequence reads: CASSPTRQAQETQYF. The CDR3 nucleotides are TGTGCCAGTAGCCCAACCCGACAGGCCCAAGAGACCCAGTACTTC.

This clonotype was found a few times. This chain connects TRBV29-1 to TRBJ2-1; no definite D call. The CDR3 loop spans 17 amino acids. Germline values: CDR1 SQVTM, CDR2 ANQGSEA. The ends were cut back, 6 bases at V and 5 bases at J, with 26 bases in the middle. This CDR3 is CSVVLLLGPSFHNEQFF. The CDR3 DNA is TGCAGCGTCGTCCTGTTACTCGGCCCGTCGTTCCACAATGAGCAGTTCTTC.

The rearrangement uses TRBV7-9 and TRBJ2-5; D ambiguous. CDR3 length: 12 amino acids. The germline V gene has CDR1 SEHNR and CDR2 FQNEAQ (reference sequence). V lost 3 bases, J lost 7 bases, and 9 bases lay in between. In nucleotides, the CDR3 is TGTGCCAGCAGCTTGGACCCAGGGACCCAGTACTTC. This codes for CASSLDPGTQYF.

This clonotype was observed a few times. The CDR3 loop reads CASSYSSMGSRHEQYF. CDR3 nucleotide sequence: TGTGCCAGCAGTTACTCGAGCATGGGTTCTCGGCACGAGCAGTACTTC. The rearrangement joins TRBV6-5 to TRBJ2-7; D remains ambiguous. Germline V CDR1 and CDR2: MNHEY, SVGAGI. This CDR3 is built from 16 residues. V lost 0 bases, J lost 5 bases, and 17 bases lay in between.

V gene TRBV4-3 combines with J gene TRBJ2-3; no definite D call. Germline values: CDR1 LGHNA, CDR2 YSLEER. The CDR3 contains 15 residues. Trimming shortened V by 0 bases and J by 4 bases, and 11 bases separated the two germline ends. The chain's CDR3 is CASSQDTLESDTQYF. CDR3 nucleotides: TGCGCCAGCAGCCAAGACACCTTAGAGTCAGATACGCAGTATTTT.

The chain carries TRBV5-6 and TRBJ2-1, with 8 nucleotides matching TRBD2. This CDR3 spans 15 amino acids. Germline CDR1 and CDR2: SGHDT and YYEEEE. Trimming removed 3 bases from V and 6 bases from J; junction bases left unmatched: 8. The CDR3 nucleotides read TGTGCCAGCAGCTCCGGGACTAGAGAAGCCAATGAGCAGTTCTTC. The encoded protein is CASSSGTREANEQFF. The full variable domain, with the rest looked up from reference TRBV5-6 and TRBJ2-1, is DAGVTQSPTHLIKTRGQQVTLRCSPKSGHDTVSWYQQALGQGPQFIFQYYEEEERQRGNFPDRFSGHQFPNYSSELNVNALLLGDSALYLCASSSGTREANEQFFGPGTRLTVL.

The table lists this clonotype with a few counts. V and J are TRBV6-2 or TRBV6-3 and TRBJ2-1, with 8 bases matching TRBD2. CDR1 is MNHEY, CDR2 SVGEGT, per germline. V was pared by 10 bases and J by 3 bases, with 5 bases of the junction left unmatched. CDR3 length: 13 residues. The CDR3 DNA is TGTGCCACGCGGGAGGATCTCTACAATGAGCAGTTCTTC. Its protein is CATREDLYNEQFF.

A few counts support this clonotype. The CDR3: CSAPPRDFYEQYF. The CDR3 coding sequence is TGCAGTGCGCCACCCCGGGACTTCTACGAGCAGTACTTC. This sequence joins TRBV20-1 and TRBJ2-7; weak D call: TRBD2 (6 bases). Germline values: CDR1 DFQATT, CDR2 SNEGSKA (reference sequence). This CDR3 spans 13 amino acids. Trimming took 6 bases from V and 3 from J, leaving 15 bases between them.